The subject of this entry is one TCR beta chain. This entry belongs to a study of blood T cell repertoires in COVID-19. Study at large: Acute and convalescent COVID-19 samples came from the United States, Italy and Spain. T cells, B-cell-depleted T cells, or PBMCs provided the cDNA or gDNA that served as material.

The authors' processing: Researchers report that nucleated cell counts were estimated from reference gene primer amplification. Profiled with immunoSEQ multiplex PCR; TCRdb holds only in-frame clones, not every one. The V and J calls and clone size were taken over from that table, and D and trimming were inferred from the DNA. The sample lists roughly 180,000 clones, just over 85% occurring once. The CDR3 totals 15 residues. Per the germline V gene, CDR1 is MNHEY and CDR2 is SMNVEV (reference sequence). V gave up 2 bases and J gave up 6 bases, with 13 bases separating them. The specimen was peripheral blood. This TCR derives from a man aged 60 to 75 with acute or convalescent COVID-19. The genes are TRBV27 and TRBJ2-2; TRBD1 might be the D (6 bases). The CDR3 spells CASSLKAGVPGELFF. The CDR3 DNA is TGTGCCAGCAGTTTAAAGGCAGGGGTTCCCGGGGAGCTGTTTTTT.